This is a list of T cell receptor beta chains from one sample in a study of T-cell reconstitution after alpha-beta-depleted transplantation in children. TCRdb re-called the PCR reads with MiXCR, one entry per CDR3 protein. Among about 340,000 distinct CDR3 sequences listed, about a tenth were seen once. The input for sequencing was PBMCs from the stem cell graft donor, taken from the stem cell graft. The receptors come from a human donor who donated a stem cell graft to a child with acute lymphoblastic leukemia. Both conserved end residues are part of each CDR3.

>TRBV12-3/TRBV12-4|TRBJ2-1
CASSLKASYNEQFF
>TRBV20-1|TRBJ2-7
CSARDGTSGSYEQYF
>TRBV13|TRBJ2-3
CASSLLGGGVADTQYF
>TRBV15|TRBJ2-7
CATSRVPAGANEQYF
>TRBV6-5|TRBJ2-7
CASRPQQGFAYEQYF
>TRBV5-1|TRBJ2-3
CASSLVGASGTYF
>TRBV4-2|TRBJ2-7
CASSPTLAGGPYEQYF
>TRBV4-1|TRBJ2-2
CASSQLGGASGELFF
>TRBV4-3|TRBJ2-7
CASSQVTGQGLYEQYF
>TRBV7-9|TRBJ1-2
CASSRGQANYGYTF
>TRBV20-1|TRBJ2-1
CSASQKFYNEQFF
>TRBV5-6|TRBJ2-1
CASSFEGRASGRGSGEQFF
>TRBV3-1|TRBJ2-7
CASKPSGGSYEQYF
>TRBV5-1|TRBJ2-5
CASRLDRGAQETQYF
>TRBV7-9|TRBJ1-3
CASSLARGSSGNTIYF
>TRBV6-5|TRBJ2-5
CASSYGTGTETQYF
>TRBV4-1|TRBJ2-7
CASSQRNTSGRAYEQYF
>TRBV28|TRBJ2-5
CASSSGKETQYF
>TRBV4-3|TRBJ2-1
CASSTRLAGGPVYNEQFF
>TRBV5-1|TRBJ2-5
CASSSAGSTQYF
>TRBV27|TRBJ2-1
CASRQYGNEQFF
>TRBV18|TRBJ2-7
CASSPRGRQAIFFYEQYF
>TRBV6-1|TRBJ1-5
CASSGGTGVVQPQHF